This TCR beta chain was retrieved from a study of blood T cell repertoires in COVID-19. V was pared by 7 bases and J by 7 bases, with 14 bases between. This CDR3 spans 13 amino acids. Germline V lookup: CDR1 SGHKS, CDR2 YYEKEE (reference sequence). TCRdb keeps only in-frame clones here, not all; method: immunoSEQ multiplex PCR. This sample has about 170,000 clones; 70% to 90% occur once, and the top ten carry 2.5% to 3%. The chain couples TRBV5-5 to TRBJ1-4; D uncertain. Sequencing was performed on peripheral blood. The TCR was taken from an elderly woman with COVID-19, enrolled during active disease. The CDR3 sequence is CASSDPWSEKLFF. CDR3 bases: TGTGCCAGCTCGGATCCCTGGAGTGAAAAACTGTTTTTT. Using reference TRBV5-5 and TRBJ1-4 for the parts outside the CDR3, the full variable domain is DAGVTQSPTHLIKTRGQQVTLRCSPISGHKSVSWYQQVLGQGPQFIFQYYEKEERGRGNFPDRFSARQFPNYSSELNVNALLLGDSALYLCASSDPWSEKLFFGSGTQLSVL.